A single sample gave rise to the 5 T cell receptor beta chains below, sequenced in a study of shared clonotypes between healthy human individuals. Repertoires were generated with immunoSEQ multiplex PCR, while TCRdb's copy carries only in-frame clones and drops some. Counted here are around 1.5 million clones, 98% occurring once; the ten biggest clones make up 0.4% to 0.55%. The sequenced material came from naive CD4+ T cells sorted from blood. Indicated subset: CD45RA+ positively selected. The receptors here all came from a man aged 30-40 years in good health.

CDR3 in amino acids: CASKEVAGVITGELFF. The CDR3 DNA follows: TGTGCCAGCAAGGAGGTAGCGGGGGTGATCACCGGGGAGCTGTTTTTT. The genes are TRBV27 and TRBJ2-2; 9 bases align to TRBD2. This CDR3 contains 16 residues. Unmatched junction bases numbered 10, after V lost 7 bases and J lost 4 bases. Germline CDR1 is MNHEY and CDR2 is SMNVEV (reference sequence).

The J gene is TRBJ2-3, the V gene TRBV5-1, with a weak D call TRBD2 (5 bases). The V gene lost 4 bases and the J gene lost 2 bases, with 11 bases spanning the gap. Germline V gene lookup returns CDR1 SGHRS and CDR2 YFSETQ. This CDR3 is 14 amino acids long. The CDR3 region is CASSTGLPTDTQYF. CDR3 DNA: TGCGCCAGCAGCACCGGACTGCCCACAGATACGCAGTATTTT.

The V call is TRBV5-4, the J call TRBJ2-1, with no clear D. This CDR3 region has 13 residues. Trimming stripped 4 bases from V and 6 bases from J, with 11 bases between. The germline V gene has CDR1 SGHNT and CDR2 YYREEE (reference sequence). In DNA, the CDR3 is TGTGCCAGCAGCCCTCGAGGAGCCAATGAGCAGTTCTTC. Translating gives CASSPRGANEQFF.

CDR3 residues: CASSPRQQISYEQYF. DNA of the CDR3: TGTGCCAGCTCACCACGGCAGCAGATATCCTACGAGCAGTACTTC. The chain uses TRBV18 and TRBJ2-7; D gene ambiguous. The V and J ends lost 1 base and 1 base respectively, with 11 bases between them. Germline V gene data show CDR1 as KGHSH and CDR2 as LQKENI. There are 15 residues in the CDR3.

The V and J genes are TRBV7-6 and TRBJ2-7; weak D call: TRBD2 (5 bases). Trimming pared 8 bases from V and 9 bases from J, leaving 20 bases between. Germline V gene lookup returns CDR1 SGHVS and CDR2 FNYEAQ. This CDR3 comprises 13 residues. CDR3 nucleotides: TGTGCCAGCGGTCTAGGGCCACGGCGGGTGCAGTACTTC. It specifies CASGLGPRRVQYF.